This T cell receptor beta chain was identified in a study of T cell changes during pregnancy in multiple sclerosis. TCRdb's table, derived via immunoSEQ multiplex PCR, lists solely in-frame clones and lacks some. The sample consists of tens of thousands of clones, about 90% of them appearing once. Germline CDR1 reads SGDLS; CDR2 reads YYNGEE. Trimming cost V 3 bases and J 7 bases; bases outside gene matches: 6. This CDR3 is built from 16 residues. This rearrangement joins TRBV9 to TRBJ2-2; TRBD2 aligns across 13 bases. The starting material was peripheral blood, obtained in the first trimester of pregnancy. The sequence came from a female donor in good health, enrolled as a control in a pregnancy study. CDR3 sequence: CASSARLAGGGGELFF. The CDR3 bases are TGTGCCAGCAGCGCCAGACTAGCGGGAGGCGGCGGGGAGCTGTTTTTT.